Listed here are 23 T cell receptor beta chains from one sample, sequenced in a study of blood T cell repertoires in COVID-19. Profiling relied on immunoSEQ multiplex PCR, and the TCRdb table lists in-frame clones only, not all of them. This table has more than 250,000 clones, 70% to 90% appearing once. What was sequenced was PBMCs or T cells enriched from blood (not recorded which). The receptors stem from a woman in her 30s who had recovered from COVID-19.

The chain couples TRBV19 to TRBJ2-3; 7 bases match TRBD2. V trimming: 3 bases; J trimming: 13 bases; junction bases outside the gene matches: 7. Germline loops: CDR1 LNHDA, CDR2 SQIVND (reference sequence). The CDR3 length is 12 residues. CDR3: CASSMGGSSEYF. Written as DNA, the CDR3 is TGTGCCAGTAGTATGGGAGGGTCATCGGAGTATTTT.

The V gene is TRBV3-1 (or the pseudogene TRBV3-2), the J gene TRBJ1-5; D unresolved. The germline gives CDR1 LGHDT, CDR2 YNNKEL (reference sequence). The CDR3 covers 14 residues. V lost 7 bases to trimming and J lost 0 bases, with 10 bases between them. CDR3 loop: CASNSPDSNQPQHF. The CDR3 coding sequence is TGTGCCAGCAATTCTCCAGATAGCAATCAGCCCCAGCATTTT.

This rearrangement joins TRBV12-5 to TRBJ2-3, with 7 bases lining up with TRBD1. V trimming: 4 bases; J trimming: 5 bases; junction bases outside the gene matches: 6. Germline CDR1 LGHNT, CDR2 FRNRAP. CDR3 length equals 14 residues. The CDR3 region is CASGSGQVGDTQYF. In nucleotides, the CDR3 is TGTGCTAGTGGTTCCGGACAGGTAGGAGATACGCAGTATTTT.

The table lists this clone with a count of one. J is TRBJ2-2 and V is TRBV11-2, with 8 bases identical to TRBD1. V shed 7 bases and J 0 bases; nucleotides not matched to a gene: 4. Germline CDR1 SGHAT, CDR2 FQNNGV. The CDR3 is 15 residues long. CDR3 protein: CASTLGQANTGELFF. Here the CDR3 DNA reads TGTGCCAGCACCCTGGGACAGGCGAACACCGGGGAGCTGTTTTTT.

Here the CDR3 DNA reads TGTGCCATCAGTGAGTCGGGGGGTGTGAACACTGAAGCTTTCTTT. Protein: CAISESGGVNTEAFF. This chain uses TRBV10-3 with TRBJ1-1, with D perhaps matching TRBD1 (5 bases). The V end lost 0 bases, the J end lost 0 bases, and 8 bases lay between the germline ends. CDR1 and CDR2 from the germline V gene are ENHRY and SYGVKD. The CDR3 is made up of 15 amino acids.

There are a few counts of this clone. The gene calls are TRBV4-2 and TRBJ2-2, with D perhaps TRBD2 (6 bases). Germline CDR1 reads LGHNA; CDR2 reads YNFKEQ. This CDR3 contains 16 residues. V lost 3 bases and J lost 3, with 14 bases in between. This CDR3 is CASSHRGSGYTGELFF. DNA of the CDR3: TGTGCCAGCAGCCACCGGGGGTCTGGGTACACCGGGGAGCTGTTTTTT.

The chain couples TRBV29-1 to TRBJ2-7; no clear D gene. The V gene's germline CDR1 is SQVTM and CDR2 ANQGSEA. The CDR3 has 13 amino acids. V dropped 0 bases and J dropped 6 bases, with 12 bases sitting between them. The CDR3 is CSVEDNRVSEQYF. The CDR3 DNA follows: TGCAGCGTTGAAGACAACCGAGTTTCCGAGCAGTACTTC.

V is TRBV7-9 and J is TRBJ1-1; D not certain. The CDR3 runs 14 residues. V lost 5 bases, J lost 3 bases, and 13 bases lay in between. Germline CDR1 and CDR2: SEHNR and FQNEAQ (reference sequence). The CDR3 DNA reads TGTGCCAGCAGCCCCACCGACACACACACTGAAGCTTTCTTT. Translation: CASSPTDTHTEAFF.

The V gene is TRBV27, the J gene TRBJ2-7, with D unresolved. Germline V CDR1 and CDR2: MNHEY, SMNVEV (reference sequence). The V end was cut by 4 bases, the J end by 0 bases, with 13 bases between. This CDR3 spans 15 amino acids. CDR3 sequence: CASSSSWASSYEQYF. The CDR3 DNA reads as TGTGCCAGCAGTTCGTCGTGGGCCTCCTCCTACGAGCAGTACTTC.

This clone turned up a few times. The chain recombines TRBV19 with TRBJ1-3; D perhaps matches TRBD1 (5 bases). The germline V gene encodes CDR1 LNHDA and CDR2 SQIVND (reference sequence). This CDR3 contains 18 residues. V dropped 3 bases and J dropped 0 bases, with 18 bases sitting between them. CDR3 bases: TGTGCCAGTAGTATCGGGCGGGGCCTACTCTACTCTGGAAACACCATATATTTT. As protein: CASSIGRGLLYSGNTIYF.

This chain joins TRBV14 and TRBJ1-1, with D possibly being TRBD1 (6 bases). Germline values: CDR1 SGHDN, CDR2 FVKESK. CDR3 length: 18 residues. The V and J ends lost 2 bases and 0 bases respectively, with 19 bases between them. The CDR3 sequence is CASSQSFRTVIMNTEAFF. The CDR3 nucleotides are TGTGCCAGCAGCCAATCTTTTCGGACAGTAATAATGAACACTGAAGCTTTCTTT.

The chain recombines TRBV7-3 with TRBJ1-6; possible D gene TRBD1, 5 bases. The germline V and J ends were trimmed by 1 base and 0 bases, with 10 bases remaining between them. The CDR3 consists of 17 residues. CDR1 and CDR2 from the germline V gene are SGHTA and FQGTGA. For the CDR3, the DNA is TGTGCCAGCAGCTTAATGGGGGGAAGCTCCTATAATTCACCCCTCCACTTT. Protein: CASSLMGGSSYNSPLHF.

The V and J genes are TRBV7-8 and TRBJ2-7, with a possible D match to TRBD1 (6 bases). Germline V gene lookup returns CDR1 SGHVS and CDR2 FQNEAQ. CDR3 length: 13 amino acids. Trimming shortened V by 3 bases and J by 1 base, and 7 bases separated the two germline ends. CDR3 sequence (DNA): TGTGCCAGCAGCTTTGACAGGTCCTACGAGCAGTACTTC. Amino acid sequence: CASSFDRSYEQYF.

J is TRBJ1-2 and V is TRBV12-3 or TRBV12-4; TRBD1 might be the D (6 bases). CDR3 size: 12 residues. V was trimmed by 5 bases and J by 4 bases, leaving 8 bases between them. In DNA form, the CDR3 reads TGTGCCAGCAGTAGGACAGCCTATGGCTACACCTTC. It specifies CASSRTAYGYTF.

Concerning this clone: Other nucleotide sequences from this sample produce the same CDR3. CDR3 protein: CASSVGQGGETQYF. In DNA, the CDR3 is TGTGCCAGCAGCGTAGGACAAGGAGGAGAGACCCAGTACTTC. J is TRBJ2-5 and V is TRBV9; a weak D match, TRBD2 (5 bases). The CDR3 extends over 14 amino acids. Trimming stripped 0 bases from V and 4 bases from J, with 10 bases between. Germline CDR1 SGDLS, CDR2 YYNGEE.

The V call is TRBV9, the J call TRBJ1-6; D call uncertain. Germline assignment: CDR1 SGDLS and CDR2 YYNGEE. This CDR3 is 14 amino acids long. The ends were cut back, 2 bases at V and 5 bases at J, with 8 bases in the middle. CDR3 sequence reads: CASSVRGDNSPLHF. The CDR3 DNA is TGTGCCAGCAGCGTCAGAGGAGATAATTCACCCCTCCACTTT.

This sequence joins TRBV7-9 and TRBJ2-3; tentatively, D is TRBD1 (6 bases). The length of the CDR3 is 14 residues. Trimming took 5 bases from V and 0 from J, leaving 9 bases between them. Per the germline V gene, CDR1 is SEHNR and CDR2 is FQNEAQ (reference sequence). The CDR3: CASSLGQSTDTQYF. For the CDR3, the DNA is TGTGCCAGCAGCCTCGGACAGAGCACAGATACGCAGTATTTT.

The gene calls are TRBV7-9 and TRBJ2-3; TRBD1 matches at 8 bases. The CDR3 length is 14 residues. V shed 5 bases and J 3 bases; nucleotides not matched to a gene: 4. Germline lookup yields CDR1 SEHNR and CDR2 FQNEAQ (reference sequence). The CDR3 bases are TGTGCCAGCAGCCCAAGACAGGGGACAGATACGCAGTATTTT. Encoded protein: CASSPRQGTDTQYF. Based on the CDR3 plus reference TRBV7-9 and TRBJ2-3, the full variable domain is DTGVSQNPRHKITKRGQNVTFRCDPISEHNRLYWYRQTLGQGPEFLTYFQNEAQLEKSRLLSDRFSAERPKGSFSTLEIQRTEQGDSAMYLCASSPRQGTDTQYFGPGTRLTVL.

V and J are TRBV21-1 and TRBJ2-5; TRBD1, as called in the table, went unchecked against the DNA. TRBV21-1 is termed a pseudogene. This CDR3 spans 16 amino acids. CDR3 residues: CASSKAGQGFGETQYF. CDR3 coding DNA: TGTGCCAGCAGCAAAGCTGGACAGGGGTTTGGAGAGACCCAGTACTTC.

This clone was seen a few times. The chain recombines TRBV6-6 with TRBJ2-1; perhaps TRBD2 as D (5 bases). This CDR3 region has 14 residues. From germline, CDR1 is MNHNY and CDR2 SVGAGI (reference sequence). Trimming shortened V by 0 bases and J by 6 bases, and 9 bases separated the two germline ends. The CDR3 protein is CASSYSAGVNEQFF. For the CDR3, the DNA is TGTGCCAGCAGTTACTCTGCGGGTGTCAATGAGCAGTTCTTC.

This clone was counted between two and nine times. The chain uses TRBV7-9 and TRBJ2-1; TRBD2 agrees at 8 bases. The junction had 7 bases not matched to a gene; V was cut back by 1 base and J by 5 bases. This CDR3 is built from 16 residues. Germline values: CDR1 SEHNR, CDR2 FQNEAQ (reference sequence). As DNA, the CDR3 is TGTGCCAGCAGCTTAGGGCGGGGACTAGGGAACAATGAGCAGTTCTTC. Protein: CASSLGRGLGNNEQFF.

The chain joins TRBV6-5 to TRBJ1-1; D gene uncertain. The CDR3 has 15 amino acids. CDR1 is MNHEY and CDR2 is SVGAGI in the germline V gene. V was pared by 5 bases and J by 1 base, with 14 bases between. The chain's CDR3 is CASSQWVGQNTEAFF. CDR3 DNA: TGTGCCAGCAGTCAGTGGGTGGGCCAGAACACTGAAGCTTTCTTT.

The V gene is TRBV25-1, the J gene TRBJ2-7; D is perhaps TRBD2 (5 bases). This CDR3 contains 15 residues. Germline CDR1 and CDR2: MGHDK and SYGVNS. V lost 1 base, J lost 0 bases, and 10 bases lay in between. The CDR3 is CASSESSGSSYEQYF. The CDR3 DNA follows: TGTGCCAGCAGTGAATCGTCGGGGAGCTCCTACGAGCAGTACTTC.